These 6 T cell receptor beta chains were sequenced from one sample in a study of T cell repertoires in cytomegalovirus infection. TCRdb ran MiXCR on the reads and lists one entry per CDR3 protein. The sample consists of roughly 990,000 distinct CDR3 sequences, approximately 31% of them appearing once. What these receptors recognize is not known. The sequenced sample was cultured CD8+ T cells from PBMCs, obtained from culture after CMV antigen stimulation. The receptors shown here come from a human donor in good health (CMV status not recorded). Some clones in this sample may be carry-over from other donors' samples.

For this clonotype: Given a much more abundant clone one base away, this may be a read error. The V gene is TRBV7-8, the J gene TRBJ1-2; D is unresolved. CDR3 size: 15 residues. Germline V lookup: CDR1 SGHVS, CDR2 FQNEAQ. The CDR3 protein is CASSLRGDPNYDYTF. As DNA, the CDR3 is TGTGCCAGCAGCCTACGTGGCGATCCTAACTATGACTACACCTTC.

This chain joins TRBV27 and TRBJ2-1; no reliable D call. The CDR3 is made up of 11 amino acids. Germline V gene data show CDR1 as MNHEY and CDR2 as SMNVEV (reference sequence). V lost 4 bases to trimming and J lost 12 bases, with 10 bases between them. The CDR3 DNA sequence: TGTGCCAGCAGTTCCGGTCTAGGGCAGTTCTTC. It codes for CASSSGLGQFF.

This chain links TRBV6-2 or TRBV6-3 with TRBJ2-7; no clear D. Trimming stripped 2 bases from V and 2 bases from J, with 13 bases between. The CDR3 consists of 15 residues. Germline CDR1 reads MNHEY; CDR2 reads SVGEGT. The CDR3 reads CASSYVGSLPYEQYV. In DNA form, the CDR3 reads TGTGCCAGCAGTTACGTGGGCAGCCTCCCCTACGAGCAGTACGTC.

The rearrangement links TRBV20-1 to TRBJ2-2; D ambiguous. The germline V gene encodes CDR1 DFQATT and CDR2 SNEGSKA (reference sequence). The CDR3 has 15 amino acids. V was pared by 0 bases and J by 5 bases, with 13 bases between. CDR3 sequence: CSARDLEAWTGELFF. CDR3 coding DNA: TGCAGTGCTAGAGATCTTGAGGCTTGGACCGGGGAGCTGTTTTTT.

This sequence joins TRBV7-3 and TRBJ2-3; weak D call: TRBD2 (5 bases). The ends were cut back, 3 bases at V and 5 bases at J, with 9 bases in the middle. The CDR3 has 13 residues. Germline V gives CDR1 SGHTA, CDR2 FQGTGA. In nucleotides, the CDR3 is TGTGCCAGCAGCTTGGAGGCCGAAGATACGCAGTATTTT. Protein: CASSLEAEDTQYF. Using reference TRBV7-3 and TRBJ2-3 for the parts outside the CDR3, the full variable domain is GAGVSQTPSNKVTEKGKYVELRCDPISGHTALYWYRQSLGQGPEFLIYFQGTGAADDSGLPNDRFFAVRPEGSVSTLKIQRTERGDSAVYLCASSLEAEDTQYFGPGTRLTVL.

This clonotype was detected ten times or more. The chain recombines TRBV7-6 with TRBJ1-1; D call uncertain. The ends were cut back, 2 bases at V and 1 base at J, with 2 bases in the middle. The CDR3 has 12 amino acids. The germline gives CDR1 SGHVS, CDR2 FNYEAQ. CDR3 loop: CASSLKNTEAFF. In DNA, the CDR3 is TGTGCCAGCAGCTTAAAGAACACTGAAGCTTTCTTT.